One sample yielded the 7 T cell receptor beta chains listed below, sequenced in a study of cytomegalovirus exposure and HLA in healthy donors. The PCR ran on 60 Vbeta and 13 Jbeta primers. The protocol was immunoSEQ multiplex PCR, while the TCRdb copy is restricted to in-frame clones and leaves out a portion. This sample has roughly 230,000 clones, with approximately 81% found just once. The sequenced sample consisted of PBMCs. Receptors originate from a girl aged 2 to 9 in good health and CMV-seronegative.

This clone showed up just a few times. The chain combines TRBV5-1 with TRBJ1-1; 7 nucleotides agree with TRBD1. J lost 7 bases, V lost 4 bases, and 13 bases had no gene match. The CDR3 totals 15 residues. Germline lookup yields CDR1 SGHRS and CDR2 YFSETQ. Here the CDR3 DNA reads TGCGCCAGCAGCGGCATTTTAGCAGGGGGAATTGAAGCTTTCTTT. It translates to CASSGILAGGIEAFF.

The CDR3 region has the DNA TGTGCCTTTAGGGACAGGGCCCTGAGTGGCTACACCTTC. It is translated as CAFRDRALSGYTF. The chain carries TRBV30 and TRBJ1-2; 9 nucleotides align to TRBD1. The germline gives CDR1 GTSNPN, CDR2 SVGIG (reference sequence). The V and J ends lost 7 bases and 7 bases, in that order; junction bases with no gene match: 10. There are 13 residues in the CDR3. The full variable domain, with the rest looked up from reference TRBV30 and TRBJ1-2, is SQTIHQWPATLVQPVGSPLSLECTVEGTSNPNLYWYRQAAGRGLQLLFYSVGIGQISSEVPQNLSASRPQDRQFILSSKKLLLSDSGFYLCAFRDRALSGYTFGSGTRLTVV.

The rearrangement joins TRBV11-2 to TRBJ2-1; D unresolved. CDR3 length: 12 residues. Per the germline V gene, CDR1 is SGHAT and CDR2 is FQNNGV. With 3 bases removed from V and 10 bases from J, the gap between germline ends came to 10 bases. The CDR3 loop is CASSFLNGEQFF. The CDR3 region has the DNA TGTGCCAGCAGCTTCCTGAACGGGGAGCAGTTCTTC.

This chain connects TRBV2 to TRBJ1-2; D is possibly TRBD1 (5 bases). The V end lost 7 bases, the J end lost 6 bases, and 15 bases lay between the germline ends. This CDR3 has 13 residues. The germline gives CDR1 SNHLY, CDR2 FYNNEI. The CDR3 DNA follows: TGTGCCAGCACTCTCAGGGTAAAGGATGGCTACACCTTC. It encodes CASTLRVKDGYTF.

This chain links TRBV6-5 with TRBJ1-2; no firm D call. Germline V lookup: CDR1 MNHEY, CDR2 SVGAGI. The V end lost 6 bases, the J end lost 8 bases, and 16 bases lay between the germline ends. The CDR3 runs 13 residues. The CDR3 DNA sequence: TGTGCCAGCAGCCCAACCCTAGAATTCGGCTACACCTTC. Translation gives CASSPTLEFGYTF.

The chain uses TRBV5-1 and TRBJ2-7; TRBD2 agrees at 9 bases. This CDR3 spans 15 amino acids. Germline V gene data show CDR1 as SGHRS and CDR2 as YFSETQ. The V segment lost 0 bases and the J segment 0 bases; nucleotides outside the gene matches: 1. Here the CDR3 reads CASSLGLAVSYEQYF. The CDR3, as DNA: TGCGCCAGCAGCTTGGGACTAGCGGTCTCCTACGAGCAGTACTTC.

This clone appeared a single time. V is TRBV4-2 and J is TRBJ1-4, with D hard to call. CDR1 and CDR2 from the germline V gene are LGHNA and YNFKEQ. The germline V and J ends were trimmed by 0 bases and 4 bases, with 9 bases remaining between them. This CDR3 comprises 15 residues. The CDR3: CASSQDGQLNEKLFF. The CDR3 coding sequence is TGTGCCAGCAGCCAAGATGGGCAGCTTAATGAAAAACTGTTTTTT.